This entry is about one TCR beta chain. Its recognized antigen is unknown. Base qualities were left out, and no much larger clone turns up one base away. The CDR3 covers 14 residues, taking in both the cysteine and the phenylalanine. The only DNA kept is the CDR3, 42 bases in frame from the first base. From a lookup of the germline V gene (reference sequence), CDR1 and CDR2 are SEHNR and FQNEAQ. Clipping removes 4 bases from V and 0 bases from J, with 3 as the unmatched junction base count. For repertoire sequencing, TCR beta CDR3 regions were amplified from RNA transcripts. HTBI primers and the Qiagen OneStep RT-PCR kit were used in a first-round RT-PCR, which was followed by a second-round multiplex PCR, size selection and purification. The libraries underwent paired-end sequencing with 100 bp reads on an Illumina HiSeq2000. The study's own analysis went as follows. SOAPnuke was used for read processing, and reads with adapters, uncalled bases, a mean Phred below 15, or no exact constant-primer or identifier match were discarded. COPE v1.2.5 was used to merge the high-quality paired reads. Clonotypes were defined as unique nucleotide sequences and were aligned to IMGT TRB V, D and J references using MiTCR v1.1. Analysis was restricted to V-J combinations with a frequency above 0.0001, which covered roughly 99% of repertoires. A TCR clonal expansion and chaos score per V-J combination was defined as the ratio of F50 clonal expansion to chaos observed in the TCRdist matrix. Welch's t-statistics and random forest were used to reduce the features to about 12 V-J combinations, which were then used as input to a naive Bayes classifier. Thyroid-blood repertoire similarity was quantified with the Morisita-Horn index. TCRdb handled the public reads itself, with Q25 trimming in fastp and clone calling in MiXCR, and kept productive beta chains. Rows matching on CDR3 protein sequence are summarized as one entry with the most common DNA and genes. TCRdb's processing, not the authors' own work, is the source of the V and J calls. This sample is represented by a few hundred thousand distinct CDR3 sequences; about 35% of them were singletons. The ten largest clones take up 4% to 5% of the sample.

Hyperthyroidism patients were newly diagnosed, with disease duration under 2 months, and aged 18 to 65 years. Patients were excluded if they had other autoimmune diseases, uncontrolled infections, pregnancy or lactation. Clinical symptoms, serum thyroxine, TRAb, thyroid ultrasound and orbital computed tomography were used for diagnosis. Trizol reagent was used to extract the total RNA, and its quality was then checked on an Agilent 2100 Bioanalyzer. The data stem from a study of Graves' ophthalmopathy and Graves' hyperthyroidism listed by TCRdb under 2018. In the study overall: Hyperthyroidism was considered stable if no progression to ophthalmopathy occurred within 18 months of follow-up. To explore V-J signatures distinguishing ophthalmopathy from hyperthyroidism, a discovery set of under 110 patients (fewer than 45 ophthalmopathy, over 55 stable hyperthyroidism) was enrolled. The study used signatures of the TCR beta repertoire to tell Graves' ophthalmopathy apart from Graves' hyperthyroidism and to predict which patients would progress to ophthalmopathy. An independent validation cohort was composed of fewer than 20 hyperthyroidism patients and around 15 patients who later progressed from hyperthyroidism to ophthalmopathy. Following sample collection, hyperthyroidism patients were given methimazole at a starting dose of 30 mg daily, and ophthalmopathy patients were given high-dose intravenous methylprednisolone. In over 5 hyperthyroidism patients, the T-cell repertoire of thyroid tissue was compared with the T-cell repertoire of blood. In total, some 140 blood samples were TCR-sequenced: approximately 42 ophthalmopathy, around 75 hyperthyroidism and approximately 17 hyperthyroidism-to-ophthalmopathy patients. Findings and caveats that apply to the study as a whole: Most expanded thyroid clonotypes with a frequency above 0.001 also appeared in blood, which suggests that blood repertoires may reflect the immune response in the thyroid. No statistical method was used to set the sample size in advance, and the investigators knew which group each participant was assigned to. In validation, the model predicted ophthalmopathy progression with 70.59% sensitivity and approximately 72% specificity; approximately 12 predicted patients were CT-confirmed with GO in a median of approximately 6.5 months. Ophthalmopathy was separated from stable hyperthyroidism by the 13-signature model with about 88% sensitivity and about 81% specificity in cross-validation and with 80%/75% in the test set.

Recombination connected TRBV7-9 to TRBJ2-7, with 7 middle bases fitting TRBD2. The clonotype comes from an adult man with Graves' hyperthyroidism. The sample comprised peripheral blood or thyroid tissue (not recorded which). The sequenced DNA: TGTGCCAGCAGCTACCCGGGGGGCTCCTACGAGCAGTACTTC. Translated, this gives CASSYPGGSYEQYF.